A selection of T cell receptor beta chains follows, all from one sample in a study of human T cells and chemical hapten exposure. In TCRdb, the RACE reads were re-called with MiXCR into one record per CDR3 protein. The data contain around 350,000 distinct CDR3 sequences, around 5.5% of them singletons. The source was whole blood, collected in connection with sensitization to the hapten diphenylcyclopropenone (DPC). The source is a woman aged 18-29 years with alopecia areata. Some clones in this sample may be carry-over from other donors' samples. CDR3s include the opening cysteine and the closing phenylalanine or tryptophan. Fields, in order: J gene, V gene, D gene, CDR3 length, clone size, CDR3 DNA, CDR3 protein. D genes are given only for firm matches. The size of a clone is reported for some rows only, either as once, few or many, or as a class for expanded clones.

>TRBJ1-1|TRBV29-1|TRBD1|13|-
TGCAGCGTGGTGGAGGGGGCTAGGGCTGAAGCTTTCTTT
CSVVEGARAEAFF
>TRBJ2-3|TRBV29-1|TRBD1|13|few
TGCAGCGCCCAACAGGGGGCCACAGATACGCAGTATTTT
CSAQQGATDTQYF
>TRBJ2-7|TRBV5-6|-|13|-
TGTGCCAGCAGCAACAGGTACTCCTACGAGCAGTACTTC
CASSNRYSYEQYF
>TRBJ2-7|TRBV25-1|TRBD2|14|-
TGTGCCAGCAGGGGGACTAGCGGGGACTACGAGCAGTACTTC
CASRGTSGDYEQYF
>TRBJ1-4|TRBV29-1|-|15|-
TGCAGCGTCAAAACAACAGACCCTATGAGCGAAAAACTGTTTTTT
CSVKTTDPMSEKLFF
>TRBJ1-5|TRBV20-1|-|14|many
TGCAGTGCTAGCGCCTCCAGGGAAGATCAGCCCCAGCATTTT
CSASASREDQPQHF
>TRBJ2-3|TRBV10-3|TRBD1|15|few
TGTGCCACCGGACAGGGACGCGCGGGCACAGATACGCAGTATTTT
CATGQGRAGTDTQYF
>TRBJ1-5|TRBV12-3/TRBV12-4|-|13|few
TGTGCCAGCACCAGCGGGGGCGCGCAGCCCCAGCATTTT
CASTSGGAQPQHF
>TRBJ2-3|TRBV6-6|TRBD2|16|-
TGTGCCAGCAGTTACTCACACGGTAGCGGGGAGGATACGCAGTATTTT
CASSYSHGSGEDTQYF
>TRBJ2-2|TRBV12-5|TRBD2|18|many
TGTGCTAGTGGTTTGGCAGGAAGGGGACTAGGGAACACCGGGGAGCTGTTTTTT
CASGLAGRGLGNTGELFF
>TRBJ1-1|TRBV12-3/TRBV12-4|-|14|many
TGTGCCAGCACCTGGGGGGCGGAGAACACTGAAGCTTTCTTT
CASTWGAENTEAFF
>TRBJ2-1|TRBV6-2/TRBV6-3|TRBD2|15|-
TGTGCCAGCAGTTACGGGCGGGAGAAAAACAATGAGCAGTTCTTC
CASSYGREKNNEQFF
>TRBJ2-1|TRBV6-2/TRBV6-3|-|12|many
TGTGCCAGTCACCCCGGAGGTCATGAGCAGTTCTTC
CASHPGGHEQFF
>TRBJ2-1|TRBV12-3/TRBV12-4|TRBD2|15|many
TGTGCCAGCAGTTCGGGAGGGTTGATTGGGAATGAGCAGTTCTTC
CASSSGGLIGNEQFF
>TRBJ2-3|TRBV12-5|TRBD1|15|few
TGTGCTAGTGGTTCGGGACAGGCGGGATCTGATACGCAGTATTTT
CASGSGQAGSDTQYF
>TRBJ2-3|TRBV9|-|14|many
TGTGCCAGCAGCGTAGGTAGTAACGCAGATACGCAGTATTTT
CASSVGSNADTQYF
>TRBJ1-5|TRBV12-3/TRBV12-4|-|16|many
TGTGCCAGCAGTTTAAGCGCCATCTCTCCAAATCAGCCCCAGCATTTT
CASSLSAISPNQPQHF
>TRBJ2-3|TRBV6-6|-|16|many
TGTGCCAGCAGTTACGGGGTGATAGACAGCACAGATACGCAGTATTTT
CASSYGVIDSTDTQYF
>TRBJ1-1|TRBV12-3/TRBV12-4|TRBD1|13|many
TGTGCCAGTACACAGGGGGCGCTTACTGAAGCTTTCTTT
CASTQGALTEAFF
>TRBJ2-3|TRBV5-1|-|14|few
TGCGCCAGCAGCTTAAGGACTACCACAGATACGCAGTATTTT
CASSLRTTTDTQYF
>TRBJ1-3|TRBV6-1|TRBD1|16|few
TGTGCCAGCAGTACCGGAACAGGGGGCTCTGGAAACACCATATATTTT
CASSTGTGGSGNTIYF
>TRBJ2-2|TRBV25-1|-|16|-
TGTGCCAGCTCCCCAATCGGGGGACAGCTCACCGGGGAGCTGTTTTTT
CASSPIGGQLTGELFF
>TRBJ2-2|TRBV7-8|TRBD1|17|many
TGTGCCAGCAGCTTACGTAGACAGGGAGTCCCCACCGGGGAGCTGTTTTTT
CASSLRRQGVPTGELFF
>TRBJ2-5|TRBV5-4|TRBD2|16|-
TGTGCCAGCAGCTTAGGGGCGGGGGGCCCCCAAGAGACCCAGTACTTC
CASSLGAGGPQETQYF
>TRBJ1-5|TRBV7-2|-|15|few
TGTGCCAGCAGCACCGGAAACGGGGACAATCAGCCCCAGCATTTT
CASSTGNGDNQPQHF
>TRBJ2-1|TRBV28|TRBD2|13|-
TGTGCCAGCAGGCGGGGGGTTGGGAATGAGCAGTTCTTC
CASRRGVGNEQFF
>TRBJ2-2|TRBV10-3|-|16|-
TGTGCCATCAGTGAGTCTCTGAGATCGAACACCGGGGAGCTGTTTTTT
CAISESLRSNTGELFF
>TRBJ2-1|TRBV7-2|-|14|few
TGTGCCAGCTCCCGACAGAGAGAATACAATGAGCAGTTCTTC
CASSRQREYNEQFF
>TRBJ1-1|TRBV6-5|-|13|-
TGTGCCAGCAGCCTCAGGGGCAGGGGTGAAGCTTTCTTT
CASSLRGRGEAFF
>TRBJ2-3|TRBV5-4|-|14|few
TGTGCCAGCAGCTTGGATGTGGGCACAGATACGCAGTATTTT
CASSLDVGTDTQYF
>TRBJ1-2|TRBV20-1|-|14|many
TGCAGTGCTAGAGCGTCGGCTCCCGGATCCGGCTACACCTTC
CSARASAPGSGYTF
>TRBJ1-1|TRBV6-2/TRBV6-3|-|13|many
TGTGCCAGCAGTTTCGTTTGGAACACTGAAGCTTTCTTT
CASSFVWNTEAFF
>TRBJ1-4|TRBV3-1|-|15|-
TGTGCCAGCAGCCCTTCACAGGGTGAGAATGAAAAACTGTTTTTT
CASSPSQGENEKLFF
>TRBJ2-5|TRBV11-2|TRBD2|14|few
TGTGCCAGCAGTCGACTAGCCAGCCAAGAGACCCAGTACTTC
CASSRLASQETQYF
>TRBJ2-3|TRBV6-2/TRBV6-3|-|15|many
TGTGCCAGCAGTTACGCCCAGGGAGGCACAGATACGCAGTATTTT
CASSYAQGGTDTQYF
>TRBJ2-3|TRBV18|-|14|few
TGTGCCAGCTCACCACCGTCGGGGGGCTCTACGCAGTATTTT
CASSPPSGGSTQYF
>TRBJ2-3|TRBV4-3|-|14|many
TGCGCCAGCAGCCAAGTCGGTGTCACAGATACGCAGTATTTT
CASSQVGVTDTQYF
>TRBJ1-5|TRBV6-2/TRBV6-3|-|14|many
TGTGCCAGCAGTCCGCCAGCCAGCAATCAGCCCCAGCATTTT
CASSPPASNQPQHF
>TRBJ2-3|TRBV10-3|-|11|many
TGTGCCATCAGTGAGGGGGATACGCAGTATTTT
CAISEGDTQYF
>TRBJ2-5|TRBV4-3|-|15|many
TGCGCCAGCAGCCGGAACAGGGGGGGTCTCGAGACCCAGTACTTC
CASSRNRGGLETQYF
>TRBJ2-5|TRBV6-2/TRBV6-3|TRBD1|15|few
TGTGCCAGCAGCCCAGGGGGCGCGAGGCAAGAGACCCAGTACTTC
CASSPGGARQETQYF
>TRBJ1-2|TRBV6-6|-|12|-
TGTGCCAGCAGGGGGGCGGGTTATGGCTACACCTTC
CASRGAGYGYTF
>TRBJ2-3|TRBV7-9|-|12|-
TGTGCCAGCAGCGCCTCGACATCAGTTCAGTATTTT
CASSASTSVQYF
>TRBJ2-1|TRBV4-3|-|16|-
TGCGCCAGCAGCCAAGAACCAGGCAACTCCTACAATGAGCAGTTCTTC
CASSQEPGNSYNEQFF
>TRBJ2-1|TRBV11-3|TRBD2|15|many
TGTGCCAGCAGCTTAGGCGGGGGGCGCAACAATGTGCAGTTCTTC
CASSLGGGRNNVQFF
>TRBJ2-1|TRBV7-6|-|16|many
TGTGCCAGCAGCCCTGTGGGGGGGCCGTCCTACAATGAGCAGTTCTTC
CASSPVGGPSYNEQFF
>TRBJ1-1|TRBV29-1|-|12|many
TGCAGCGTAAACAGCGTTTACACTGAAGCTTTCTTT
CSVNSVYTEAFF
>TRBJ2-3|TRBV10-3|-|13|many
TGTGCCATCAGTGAGGCAGGCACAGATACGCAGTATTTT
CAISEAGTDTQYF
>TRBJ2-1|TRBV20-1|TRBD1|16|few
TGCAGTGCTAGAGATCCGGGGACAGGGGTGTACAATGAGCAGTTCTTC
CSARDPGTGVYNEQFF
>TRBJ2-1|TRBV5-5|TRBD1|16|few
TGTGCCAGCAGCTCCCGGACTGGACAGGTCTACAATGAGCAGTTCTTC
CASSSRTGQVYNEQFF